Shown below are 7 T cell receptor beta chains from a single sample sequenced in a study of low-dose radiotherapy and immunotherapy resistance in tumors. Time point here: before trial treatment. Primers used for first-strand cDNA, a TRAV- and TRBV-specific set, covered both alpha and beta chains. With a constant-region primer and a V-primer adapter, TCRs were subjected to roughly 18 PCR cycles of amplification. TCRdb reanalysed the reads using MiXCR and keeps one entry per CDR3 protein. The sample shows 59,000 or so distinct CDR3 sequences, about 25% of them seen only once. Material: PBMCs, obtained before treatment. The origin of the receptors is a male donor with rectosigmoid adenocarcinoma.

This clonotype has a count of ten or more. The rearrangement uses TRBV9 and TRBJ2-7, with 8 bases that match TRBD1. The J segment lost 2 bases and the V segment lost 2 bases, leaving 6 bases of the junction unmatched. From germline, CDR1 is SGDLS and CDR2 YYNGEE. This CDR3 region has 15 residues. This CDR3 is CASSVQGQATYEQYF. CDR3 sequence (DNA): TGTGCCAGCAGCGTCCAGGGACAGGCAACCTACGAGCAGTACTTC.

This clonotype occurred many times. J is TRBJ1-2 and V is TRBV5-4; 7 nucleotides agree with TRBD1. V lost 4 bases to trimming and J lost 2 bases; unmatched junction nucleotides: 8. The CDR3 is 15 amino acids. Germline CDR1 and CDR2: SGHNT and YYREEE (reference sequence). CDR3 protein: CASSIGDRENYGYTF. In nucleotides, the CDR3 is TGTGCCAGCAGCATAGGGGACAGAGAGAACTATGGCTACACCTTC.

This clonotype was detected many times. This chain uses TRBV12-3 or TRBV12-4 with TRBJ2-2, with TRBD1 matching 8 bases. The CDR3 totals 16 residues. With V trimmed by 3 bases and J by 3 bases, 6 bases remained unmatched. CDR3 nucleotides: TGTGCCAGCAGTTTCAGGAGACAGGGGTACACCGGGGAGCTGTTTTTT. This codes for CASSFRRQGYTGELFF.

In the case of this clonotype: A far larger clone differs by one base, so this is likely a read error. The chain joins TRBV28 to TRBJ2-1; 7 bases are shared with TRBD1. This CDR3 is built from 15 residues. Unmatched junction bases numbered 14, after V lost 5 bases and J lost 10 bases. Germline CDR1 is MDHEN and CDR2 is SYDVKM. DNA for the CDR3: TGTGCCAGCAGTGGGGGCGGACAGGAATCTCGCGAGCAGTTCTTC. Its translation: CASSGGGQESREQFF.

The chain is built from TRBV29-1 and TRBJ2-3, with TRBD2 identical over 10 bases. CDR1 and CDR2 (germline): SQVTM, ANQGSEA. Trimming at V came to 3 bases and at J to 3 bases, leaving 6 bases not matched to a gene. The CDR3 extends over 15 amino acids. CDR3 in amino acids: CSVDSGRRRTDTQYF. The CDR3 DNA sequence: TGCAGCGTTGATAGCGGGAGGAGAAGAACAGATACGCAGTATTTT.

This clonotype has only one observation. A far more abundant clone sits one base away, making this likely a read error. The V gene is TRBV7-9, the J gene TRBJ2-7, with a weak D call TRBD1 (7 bases). Trimming stripped 9 bases from V and 7 bases from J, with 25 bases between. The germline V gene has CDR1 SEHNR and CDR2 FQNEAQ (reference sequence). There are 15 residues in the CDR3. As DNA, the CDR3 is TGTGCCAGTTGGGGGGCCGACAGGGCAAACAATGAGCAGTACTTC. Its protein is CASWGADRANNEQYF.

The sample holds a few counts of this clonotype. This rearrangement joins TRBV7-9 to TRBJ2-7, with 10 bases that match TRBD2. The V gene end was trimmed by 1 base and the J gene end by 3 bases; junction bases not matched to a gene: 3. This CDR3 spans 15 amino acids. Germline CDR1 and CDR2: SEHNR and FQNEAQ (reference sequence). The CDR3 DNA follows: TGTGCCAGCAGCTTAGAAGCTAGCGGGAGCTACGAGCAGTACTTC. Protein: CASSLEASGSYEQYF.